This T cell receptor beta chain was sequenced in a study of response to subunit inactivated influenza vaccine. On this clonotype: Its antigen is not known.

TCRdb re-derived calls from the RT-PCR reads in MiXCR, one entry per CDR3 protein. The sample comprises 180,000 or so distinct CDR3 sequences, 10% to 15% of which are singletons, and over 25% rests with the top ten. Trimming left V 3 bases short and J 3 bases short, with 12 bases between. The CDR3 has 14 amino acids. Germline CDR1 SEHNR, CDR2 FQNEAQ (reference sequence). Study-wide results and caveats: Each seasonal flu vaccination may recruit only limited new T cells, authors suggested.

The same sample was also used in a study of T cells expressing NK-cell markers. That paper adds: The cDNA for TCR beta came from 5'RACE template switching with UMIs. From sorted CD3+CD56+NKG2C+, CD3+CD56+NKG2C- and CD3+CD56-NKG2C+ T cells came the TCR beta repertoires.

The chain is built from TRBV7-9 and TRBJ2-7, with D unclear. The receptor comes from a middle-aged man who received an inactivated influenza vaccine. The input for sequencing was CD8+ T cells sorted from PBMCs, taken roughly 12 days after vaccination. CDR3 coding DNA: TGTGCCAGCAGCTTTCGGCTAGGCGGCTACGAGCAGTACTTC. It is translated as CASSFRLGGYEQYF.